The 17 T cell receptor beta chains presented below share a single source sample, sequenced in a study of shared clonotypes between healthy human individuals (TCRdb year 2020). Libraries were prepared through the immunoSEQ multiplex PCR assay. Not all clones reach the TCRdb copy of this immuneACCESS table, which keeps in-frame sequences only. Checked studies attribute under half of the gap to unresolved V genes and leave the rest unexplained. A total of roughly 450,000 clones appear in this sample, about four fifths of them only once. Over 10% of the sample rests with the top ten. Sequences were obtained from PBMCs. These receptors were obtained from a woman aged 40 to 50 in good health. Some clones in this sample may be carry-over from other donors' samples.

V gene TRBV20-1 combines with J gene TRBJ2-3; D gene uncertain. This CDR3 spans 11 amino acids. The ends were cut back, 3 bases at V and 5 bases at J, with 6 bases in the middle. CDR1 and CDR2 from the germline V gene are DFQATT and SNEGSKA (reference sequence). Here the CDR3 reads CSASKKDTQYF. The CDR3, as DNA: TGCAGTGCTAGTAAGAAAGATACGCAGTATTTT.

The genes are TRBV5-1 and TRBJ2-5, with D possibly called TRBD1 or TRBD2 (5 bases each). Germline CDR1 SGHRS, CDR2 YFSETQ. Trimming shortened V by 5 bases and J by 5 bases, and 16 bases separated the two germline ends. The CDR3 runs to 14 residues. Here the CDR3 DNA reads TGCGCCAGCAGAGCGGACGCAGGGCGGGAGACCCAGTACTTC. Translation gives CASRADAGRETQYF.

The chain employs TRBV15 and TRBJ2-2; the D is unclear. Germline CDR1 and CDR2: LNHNV and YYDKDF (reference sequence). This CDR3 spans 14 amino acids. Deletions cut 8 bases from V and 0 bases from J, with 10 bases between. Here the CDR3 DNA reads TGTGCCACCGCGACTCTTGCGAACACCGGGGAGCTGTTTTTT. Protein: CATATLANTGELFF.

This clone showed up just once. The chain couples TRBV11-2 to TRBJ2-7; 10 nucleotides match TRBD2. Germline V lookup: CDR1 SGHAT, CDR2 FQNNGV. CDR3 size: 14 residues. With 0 bases clipped from V and 6 bases from J, the junction kept 2 bases outside the gene matches. The CDR3 loop is CASSLEAGGVEQYF. The DNA of the CDR3 is TGTGCCAGCAGCTTAGAAGCGGGAGGGGTCGAGCAGTACTTC.

This chain joins TRBV30 and TRBJ1-2; TRBD1 aligns across 8 bases. Germline V gene lookup returns CDR1 GTSNPN and CDR2 SVGIG (reference sequence). The CDR3 loop spans 12 amino acids. The V and J ends lost 7 bases and 11 bases, in that order; junction bases with no gene match: 12. This chain's CDR3 is CAYADRAMGYTF. In DNA form, the CDR3 reads TGTGCCTACGCGGACAGGGCCATGGGGTACACCTTC.

J is TRBJ2-3 and V is TRBV11-3; possibly TRBD1 for D (6 bases). V dropped 4 bases and J dropped 4 bases, with 15 bases sitting between them. The CDR3 sequence is 15 residues long. Germline CDR1 reads SGHNT; CDR2 reads YENEEA. The CDR3 loop reads CASSYSTGYADTQYF. Here the CDR3 DNA reads TGTGCCAGCAGCTATTCTACAGGGTATGCAGATACGCAGTATTTT.

As for this clone: Just one base apart from a much larger clone, this may be a read error. At the DNA level, this CDR3 is encoded by other sequences in the same sample as well. The DNA of the CDR3 is TGCGCCAGCAGCTTTGGGACTAGCGGGAGCTACGAGCAGTACTTC. Amino acid sequence: CASSFGTSGSYEQYF. The chain has TRBV5-1 and TRBJ2-7; 14 bases map to TRBD2. Germline V gives CDR1 SGHRS, CDR2 YFSETQ. The CDR3 covers 15 residues. The ends lost 2 bases at V and 3 bases at J; junction bases unmatched: 1.

This chain joins TRBV4-3 and TRBJ2-1, with 7 bases matching TRBD2. CDR1 LGHNA and CDR2 YSLEER come from the germline V gene. V lost 4 bases to trimming and J lost 9 bases; unmatched junction nucleotides: 12. This CDR3 region has 15 residues. CDR3 bases: TGCGCCAGCAGCCGGGGGGGAGCCCAACCCGTTGAGCAGTTCTTC. It translates to CASSRGGAQPVEQFF.

This clone was seen only a few times. This rearrangement joins TRBV9 to TRBJ1-1, with TRBD1 matching 8 bases. The trim removed 0 bases at V and 4 bases at J, leaving 5 bases unmatched. CDR3 length equals 15 residues. Germline-derived CDR1 and CDR2 are SGDLS and YYNGEE. The CDR3 loop is CASSVEGQGVTEAFF. Written as DNA, the CDR3 is TGTGCCAGCAGCGTAGAAGGACAGGGCGTCACTGAAGCTTTCTTT.

V and J are TRBV5-4 and TRBJ1-1; no clear D gene. The CDR3 runs to 13 residues. CDR1 SGHNT and CDR2 YYREEE come from the germline V gene (reference sequence). Between the trimmed V and J ends, which lost 0 bases and 1 base, there was a span of 4 bases. The CDR3 region is CASSLDENTEAFF. In DNA form, the CDR3 reads TGTGCCAGCAGCTTGGACGAGAACACTGAAGCTTTCTTT.

CDR3 nucleotide sequence: TGCGCCAGCAGCCTCGACCAAATCGCTGGAAACACCATATATTTT. Its protein product is CASSLDQIAGNTIYF. The chain links TRBV5-1 to TRBJ1-3, with D hard to call. Germline CDR1 and CDR2: SGHRS and YFSETQ. V was trimmed by 4 bases and J by 2 bases, leaving 13 bases between them. The CDR3 runs to 15 residues.

The rearrangement joins TRBV30 to TRBJ2-1, with TRBD1 identical over 7 bases. J was trimmed by 7 bases and V by 1 base; bases with no gene match: 4. Germline V CDR1 and CDR2: GTSNPN, SVGIG (reference sequence). The CDR3 is made up of 13 amino acids. CDR3 coding DNA: TGTGCCTGGAGTGGACAGGGCGGGAATGAGCAGTTCTTC. Its protein is CAWSGQGGNEQFF.

This clone was found a few times. The chain recombines TRBV19 with TRBJ2-2; TRBD2 is a possible D gene (5 bases). Germline V gene data show CDR1 as LNHDA and CDR2 as SQIVND (reference sequence). This CDR3 contains 12 residues. Deletions cut 11 bases from V and 1 base from J, with 8 bases between. CDR3 loop: CASGLNTGELFF. The CDR3 nucleotides are TGTGCCTCAGGACTGAACACCGGGGAGCTGTTTTTT.

The rearrangement joins TRBV7-3 to TRBJ2-7; 9 bases are shared with TRBD1. This CDR3 contains 15 residues. After removal of 1 base from V and 5 bases from J, the junction contained 6 bases not matched to a gene. Germline lookup yields CDR1 SGHTA and CDR2 FQGTGA. The CDR3 loop reads CASSLKGTGSHEQYF. In nucleotides, the CDR3 is TGTGCCAGCAGCTTAAAAGGGACAGGGTCCCACGAGCAGTACTTC.

The V gene is TRBV7-3, the J gene TRBJ2-5; D gene ambiguous. Trimming shortened V by 5 bases and J by 5 bases, and 18 bases separated the two germline ends. The CDR3 sequence is 15 residues long. Germline lookup yields CDR1 SGHTA and CDR2 FQGTGA. CDR3 nucleotide sequence: TGTGCCAGCAGCCCACGCCGGGCCCCGAAGGAGACCCAGTACTTC. Its translation is CASSPRRAPKETQYF.

The gene calls are TRBV5-1 and TRBJ2-3, with 7 bases that match TRBD2. Trimming cost V 3 bases and J 2 bases; bases outside gene matches: 3. The CDR3 is 14 amino acids. The germline V gene has CDR1 SGHRS and CDR2 YFSETQ. Written as DNA, the CDR3 is TGCGCCAGCAGCTCTGGGACTAACACAGATACGCAGTATTTT. Protein: CASSSGTNTDTQYF.

This rearrangement joins TRBV29-1 to TRBJ1-5; tentatively, D is TRBD1 (5 bases). V shed 6 bases and J shed 2 bases, with 11 bases lying between them. CDR3 length: 13 amino acids. Germline assignment: CDR1 SQVTM and CDR2 ANQGSEA. The CDR3 reads CSVSSGGNQPQHF. The CDR3 nucleotides are TGCAGCGTCTCCTCGGGGGGCAATCAGCCCCAGCATTTT.